This T cell receptor (beta chain) appears in the sequencing data of a study of T cells in Graves' hyperthyroidism and ophthalmopathy. This clonotype has at least ten counts. Its antigen remains unknown. It was RNA transcripts that yielded the amplified TCR beta CDR3 regions. HTBI primers drove first-round RT-PCR of the TCR CDR3. Using its own MiXCR run on the multiplex PCR reads, TCRdb lists one record per CDR3 protein. The sample comprises about 560,000 distinct CDR3 sequences, about 15% of which are singletons, and approximately 15% rests with the top ten. Study results and caveats: Onset of ophthalmopathy came a median roughly 6 months after the model predicted it. Blood also showed most of the thyroid clonotypes that were expanded above 0.001.

This CDR3 contains 16 residues. V lost 6 bases and J lost 0; bases outside the gene matches: 8. Germline V lookup: CDR1 SGHDT, CDR2 YYEEEE. Investigators excluded patients with uncontrolled infection, other autoimmune disease, pregnancy or lactation. Clinicians diagnosed patients from clinical symptoms, serum thyroxine and TRAb, thyroid ultrasound and orbital computed tomography. This TCR was sampled from a middle-aged woman with Graves' hyperthyroidism. The sequenced sample consisted of blood. V is TRBV5-6 and J is TRBJ2-1, with 8 bases that match TRBD2. The CDR3 sequence is CASTRTGGSSYNEQFF. CDR3 DNA: TGTGCCAGCACGCGCACGGGGGGGAGCTCCTACAATGAGCAGTTCTTC. Full variable domain (outside the CDR3, taken from reference TRBV5-6 and TRBJ2-1): DAGVTQSPTHLIKTRGQQVTLRCSPKSGHDTVSWYQQALGQGPQFIFQYYEEEERQRGNFPDRFSGHQFPNYSSELNVNALLLGDSALYLCASTRTGGSSYNEQFFGPGTRLTVL.